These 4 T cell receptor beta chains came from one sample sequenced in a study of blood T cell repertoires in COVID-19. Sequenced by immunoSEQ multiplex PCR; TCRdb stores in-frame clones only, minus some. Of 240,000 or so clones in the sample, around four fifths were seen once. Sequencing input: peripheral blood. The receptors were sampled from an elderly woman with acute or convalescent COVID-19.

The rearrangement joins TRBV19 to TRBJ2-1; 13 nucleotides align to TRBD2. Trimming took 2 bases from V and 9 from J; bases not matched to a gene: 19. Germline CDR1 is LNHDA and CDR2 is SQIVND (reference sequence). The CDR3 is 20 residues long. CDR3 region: CASSIRPQGATSGRASEQFF. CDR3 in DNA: TGTGCCAGTAGTATACGTCCTCAGGGGGCAACTAGCGGGAGGGCCAGTGAGCAGTTCTTC.

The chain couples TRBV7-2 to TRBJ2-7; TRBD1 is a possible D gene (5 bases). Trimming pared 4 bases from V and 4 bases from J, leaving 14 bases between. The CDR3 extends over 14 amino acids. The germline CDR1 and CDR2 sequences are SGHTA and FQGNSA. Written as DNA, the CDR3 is TGTGCCAGCAGCTCAGGACAAGACTGGTACGAGCAGTACTTC. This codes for CASSSGQDWYEQYF. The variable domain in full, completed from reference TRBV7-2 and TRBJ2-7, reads GAGVSQSPSNKVTEKGKDVELRCDPISGHTALYWYRQSLGQGLEFLIYFQGNSAPDKSGLPSDRFSAERTGGSVSTLTIQRTQQEDSAVYLCASSSGQDWYEQYFGPGTRLTVT.

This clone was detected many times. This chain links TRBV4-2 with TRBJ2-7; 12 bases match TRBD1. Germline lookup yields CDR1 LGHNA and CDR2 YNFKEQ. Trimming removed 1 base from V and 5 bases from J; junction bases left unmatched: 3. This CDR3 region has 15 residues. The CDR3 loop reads CASSQAGQGADEQYF. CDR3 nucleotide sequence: TGTGCCAGCAGCCAAGCGGGACAGGGGGCGGACGAGCAGTACTTC.

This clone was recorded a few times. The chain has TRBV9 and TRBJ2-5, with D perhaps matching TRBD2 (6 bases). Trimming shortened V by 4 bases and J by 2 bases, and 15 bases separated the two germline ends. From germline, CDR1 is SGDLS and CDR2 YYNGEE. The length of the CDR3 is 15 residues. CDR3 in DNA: TGTGCCAGCAGCCCCATTAGCGGCATTCAAGAGACCCAGTACTTC. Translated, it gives CASSPISGIQETQYF.